This TCR beta chain was identified in a study of siplizumab effects on memory and regulatory T cells. Study conclusions and caveats: In siplizumab cultures, the suppressive function of proliferating Tregs remained unconfirmed. Contribution to the alloresponse seemed major for naive T cells, which also seemed more diverse than memory cells. Under siplizumab, an average about 70% of mappable alloreactive CD4+ clones were Treg-derived, compared with under 35% in controls.

The CDR3 loop spans 15 amino acids. Trimming removed 4 bases from V and 5 bases from J; junction bases left unmatched: 8. CDR1 is LNHDA and CDR2 is SQIVND in the germline V gene (reference sequence). Assays examined about 9.1 x 10^4 TCR templates per sample. The assay was immunoSEQ multiplex PCR, and TCRdb's table has in-frame clones only and misses some. The sample records around 100,000 clones, 85% to 95% being singletons. With respect to this clone: The antigen is unknown.

The chain has TRBV19 and TRBJ1-5; 7 bases match TRBD1. The sample comprised non-Treg CD4+ T cells sorted from blood. This TCR derives from a human donor in good health. DNA of the CDR3: TGTGCCAGTAGTACCCGACAGGGAATTTATCAGCCCCAGCATTTT. Encoded protein: CASSTRQGIYQPQHF.